These T cell receptor beta chains were read from a single sample in a study of T cells in Graves' hyperthyroidism and ophthalmopathy. TCRdb re-called the multiplex PCR reads with MiXCR, one entry per CDR3 protein. The sample shows fewer than 550,000 distinct CDR3 sequences, around a quarter of them seen only once. The source material was blood. The receptors here all came from a woman under 40 with Graves' ophthalmopathy. Both conserved end residues are part of each CDR3. The D gene is left open where the match is weak. A clone size is listed for some rows: how often the clone was seen (once, few, many), or a class if it is expanded.

>few|TRBD1|TRBV5-1|TRBJ2-5
TGCGCCAGCAGCCGGACAGGTCTCGGCCAAGAGACCCAGTACTTC
CASSRTGLGQETQYF
>many|TRBD1|TRBV7-6|TRBJ2-2
TGTGCCAGCAGCCCAGGGGGTTACACCGGGGAGCTGTTTTTT
CASSPGGYTGELFF
>many|NA|TRBV12-3/TRBV12-4|TRBJ2-5
TGTGCCAGCAGTTCAACGAATGCGACCCAGTACTTC
CASSSTNATQYF
>few|TRBD1|TRBV11-1|TRBJ2-6
TGTGCCAGCAGCTTTCCGGGACAGAATTCTGGGGCCAACGTCCTGACTTTC
CASSFPGQNSGANVLTF
>NA|NA|TRBV12-3/TRBV12-4|TRBJ1-6
TGTGCCAGCAGTTTAGGGGGAAGTAATTCACCCCTCCACTTT
CASSLGGSNSPLHF
>few|TRBD1|TRBV6-9|TRBJ1-1
TGTGCCAGCAGTTCCCCGGGACAGGGGTCATACACTGAAGCTTTCTTT
CASSSPGQGSYTEAFF
>many|NA|TRBV11-2|TRBJ1-1
TGTGCCAGCAGCTTAGGGATTGAAGCTTTCTTT
CASSLGIEAFF
>many|NA|TRBV3-1|TRBJ1-3
TGTGCCAGCAGCCCCGCGGCAGGAAACACCATATATTTT
CASSPAAGNTIYF
>many|TRBD2|TRBV15|TRBJ2-5
TGTGCCACCAGCAGACGCACCCTCGGGCTAGCGGGGCTAGAAGAGACCCAGTACTTC
CATSRRTLGLAGLEETQYF
>few|NA|TRBV28|TRBJ2-4
TGTGCCAGCAGTATTTATCCACTGGCCAAAAACATTCAGTACTTC
CASSIYPLAKNIQYF
>many|TRBD1|TRBV6-2/TRBV6-3|TRBJ1-1
TGTGCCAGCAGTTGGGGACAGTACCGTTCTCAAGCTTTCTTT
CASSWGQYRSQAFF
>few|TRBD1|TRBV19|TRBJ1-5
TGTGCCAGTCACAGGGGAAGGGATCAGCCCCAGCATTTT
CASHRGRDQPQHF
>many|NA|TRBV11-2|TRBJ2-7
TGTGCCAGCAGCCCCCAGCCGACAGGTCCCGAGCAGTACTTC
CASSPQPTGPEQYF
>NA|TRBD1|TRBV5-1|TRBJ1-2
TGCGCCAGCAGCGTGGGACAGGGGGTTGGCTACACCTTC
CASSVGQGVGYTF
>many|NA|TRBV6-5|TRBJ2-7
TGTGCCAGCAGTTACTCGAAGGCGACAGCGGTCTCCTACGAGCAGTACTTC
CASSYSKATAVSYEQYF
>many|NA|TRBV6-1|TRBJ1-4
TGTGCCAGCAGGGCCGGGACAACTAATGAAAAACTGTTTTTT
CASRAGTTNEKLFF
>many|NA|TRBV5-1|TRBJ2-7
TGCGCCAGCAGTAGGACTACCTACGAGCAGTACTTC
CASSRTTYEQYF
>NA|NA|TRBV10-3|TRBJ2-7
TGTGCCACCACCGAACAGGTAACCTACGAGCAGTACTTC
CATTEQVTYEQYF
>many|NA|TRBV6-1|TRBJ1-1
TGTGCCAGCAGTGTTGAAGGGGACACTGAAGCTTTCTTT
CASSVEGDTEAFF
>many|NA|TRBV27|TRBJ1-5
TGTGCCAGCAGTCCGTACAATAGCAATCAGCCCCAGCATTTT
CASSPYNSNQPQHF
>many|NA|TRBV12-3/TRBV12-4|TRBJ1-1
TGTGCCAGCAGTTTAGTCGGATTCGCGAACACTGAAGCTTTCTTT
CASSLVGFANTEAFF
>few|NA|TRBV27|TRBJ2-4
TGTGCCAGCAGTTTTTCTAGGGATGTGGACATTAAGTACTTC
CASSFSRDVDIKYF
>many|NA|TRBV12-3/TRBV12-4|TRBJ1-1
TGTGCCAGCAGTACAGACAGCCGGGTTGAGGAAGCTTTCTTT
CASSTDSRVEEAFF
>NA|TRBD2|TRBV11-1|TRBJ2-3
TGTGCCAGCAGCTTATTAGCGGGGGTTACAGATACGCAGTATTTT
CASSLLAGVTDTQYF
>few|NA|TRBV6-2/TRBV6-3|TRBJ1-1
TGTGCCAGCAGACCCGGTGGACCCTATAACACTGAAGCTTTCTTT
CASRPGGPYNTEAFF
>NA|TRBD1|TRBV20-1|TRBJ1-2
TGCAGTGCTATGCGGGACAGAGACTATGGCTACACCTTC
CSAMRDRDYGYTF
>few|NA|TRBV11-2|TRBJ2-5
TGTGCCAGCAGCCGTAGACAGTTTCAAGAGACCCAGTACTTC
CASSRRQFQETQYF
>NA|NA|TRBV5-1|TRBJ2-7
TGCGCCAGCAGCGCGGGCGGGACGCAACTCTACGAGCAGTACTTC
CASSAGGTQLYEQYF
>many|NA|TRBV7-2|TRBJ2-7
TGTGCCAGCAGCTTGGGTAATTGGGCCTACGAGCAGTACTTC
CASSLGNWAYEQYF
>few|NA|TRBV12-3/TRBV12-4|TRBJ1-1
TGTGCCAGCAGTTTAGCCACCCAATCGACTGAAGCTTTCTTT
CASSLATQSTEAFF
>NA|NA|TRBV7-9|TRBJ2-1
TGTGCCAGCAGCTTAGAACAGGGAAGACAGTTCTTC
CASSLEQGRQFF
>few|NA|TRBV3-1|TRBJ2-4
TGTGCCAGCAGCCAATTGGGTTCAGGGGTTCCAGCCAAAAACATTCAGTACTTC
CASSQLGSGVPAKNIQYF
>NA|NA|TRBV12-3/TRBV12-4|TRBJ2-2
TGTGCCAGCTCAGTTTCCCAGGGGAGGACCGGGGAGCTGTTTTTT
CASSVSQGRTGELFF
>few|NA|TRBV10-2|TRBJ2-5
TGCGCCAGCAGTGAGGGCAGGGGCCGAGCGGAAGAGACCCAGTACTTC
CASSEGRGRAEETQYF
>NA|NA|TRBV7-9|TRBJ1-3
TGTGCCAGCAGCTTAGGGCAGACGGCGGACACCATATATTTT
CASSLGQTADTIYF
>many|NA|TRBV28|TRBJ1-3
TGTGCCAGCCGACACCCTTGGTGGGGACACTCTGGAAACACCATATATTTT
CASRHPWWGHSGNTIYF
>many|NA|TRBV4-1|TRBJ2-7
TGCGCCAGCAGCCAGTTGACGGATAATGGCTACGAGCAGTACTTC
CASSQLTDNGYEQYF
>many|NA|TRBV28|TRBJ2-7
TGTGCCAGCAGTTTAGCCCCGGGACGATACGAGCAGTACTTC
CASSLAPGRYEQYF
>many|NA|TRBV28|TRBJ2-7
TGTGCCAGCGACAAGCGGTTTGGTCACGAGCAGTACTTC
CASDKRFGHEQYF
>many|NA|TRBV6-5|TRBJ2-7
TGTGCCAGCATTAAAGACGGATATTACGAGCAGTACTTC
CASIKDGYYEQYF
>many|NA|TRBV20-1|TRBJ1-5
TGCAGTGCCCATCGGAGCGGTGATAGCAACCAGCCCCAGCATTTT
CSAHRSGDSNQPQHF
>NA|NA|TRBV30|TRBJ1-5
TGTGCCTGGAGGGACAGAACCAATCAGCCCCAGCATTTT
CAWRDRTNQPQHF
>many|NA|TRBV7-9|TRBJ1-5
TGTGCCAGCAGCTCCGAAGGTTTACAGCCCCAGCATTTT
CASSSEGLQPQHF
>NA|TRBD2|TRBV6-2/TRBV6-3|TRBJ2-7
TGTGCCAGCAGTGGGACTAGCGGGGGGACCGAGCAGTACTTC
CASSGTSGGTEQYF